A selection of T cell receptor beta chains follows, all from one sample in a study of identical twins. TCRdb analysed the 5' RACE reads with MiXCR anew, one entry per CDR3 protein. The table records 250,000 to 350,000 distinct CDR3 sequences, more than 8% of them present only once. The sample also formed part of further work on yellow fever vaccine responses in identical twins.

Sequencing was carried out using CD8+ T cells sorted from blood. Receptors were obtained from a woman aged 18-30 years in good health. Both conserved end residues are part of each CDR3. A D gene is named only where the DNA matches it firmly. Some rows have no size entry. The others give once, few or many, or a class for an expanded clone.

v_gene: TRBV29-1
d_gene: TRBD2
j_gene: TRBJ2-5
abundance: many
CDR3nt: TGCAGCGTTACTCCGGGACTAGCGATTCAAGAGACCCAGTACTTC
CDR3aa: CSVTPGLAIQETQYF

v_gene: TRBV7-8
d_gene: -
j_gene: TRBJ2-3
abundance: few
CDR3nt: TGTGCCAGCAGCACATATGACTTGCACACAGATACGCAGTATTTT
CDR3aa: CASSTYDLHTDTQYF

v_gene: TRBV6-2/TRBV6-3
d_gene: -
j_gene: TRBJ2-7
abundance: many
CDR3nt: TGTGCCAGCAGCTGGAATCCCTACGAGCAGTACTTC
CDR3aa: CASSWNPYEQYF

v_gene: TRBV29-1
d_gene: TRBD2
j_gene: TRBJ2-7
abundance: many
CDR3nt: TGCAGCGTTGGAGGTAGCGGGGCCACCTACGAGCAGTACTTC
CDR3aa: CSVGGSGATYEQYF

v_gene: TRBV2
d_gene: -
j_gene: TRBJ1-2
abundance: many
CDR3nt: TGTGCCAGCAGTGAAGCGCGGGGGGGCTATGGCTACACCTTC
CDR3aa: CASSEARGGYGYTF

v_gene: TRBV2
d_gene: -
j_gene: TRBJ2-1
abundance: -
CDR3nt: TGTGCCAGCAGTGAGTTTCTATACAATGAGCAGTTCTTC
CDR3aa: CASSEFLYNEQFF

v_gene: TRBV15
d_gene: TRBD2
j_gene: TRBJ2-7
abundance: -
CDR3nt: TGTGCCACCAGCACCCTTACTAGCGGGAGAAGCCACGAGCAGTACTTC
CDR3aa: CATSTLTSGRSHEQYF

v_gene: TRBV4-1
d_gene: TRBD1
j_gene: TRBJ1-2
abundance: few
CDR3nt: TGCGCCAGCAGCCTACACAGGGGTGATAACTATGGCTACACCTTC
CDR3aa: CASSLHRGDNYGYTF

v_gene: TRBV7-9
d_gene: -
j_gene: TRBJ2-3
abundance: once
CDR3nt: TGTGCCAGCAGCTCAAACGACGCGGGCTCCACAGATACGCAGTATTTT
CDR3aa: CASSSNDAGSTDTQYF

v_gene: TRBV5-1
d_gene: -
j_gene: TRBJ2-1
abundance: few
CDR3nt: TGCGCCAGCCCGGTGGGGGGCAATGAGCAGTTCTTC
CDR3aa: CASPVGGNEQFF

v_gene: TRBV20-1
d_gene: -
j_gene: TRBJ2-1
abundance: many
CDR3nt: TGCAGTGGAAGACCCTTAAACATGGGGATTTTGAATGAGCAGTTCTTC
CDR3aa: CSGRPLNMGILNEQFF

v_gene: TRBV12-5
d_gene: TRBD1
j_gene: TRBJ1-5
abundance: few
CDR3nt: TGTGCTAGTGGGCCGGGACAGGGGATCCAGCCCCAGCATTTT
CDR3aa: CASGPGQGIQPQHF

v_gene: TRBV6-5
d_gene: TRBD2
j_gene: TRBJ2-1
abundance: -
CDR3nt: TGTGCCAGCAGTTACCAGCGGGGGCTCTACAATGAGCAGTTCTTC
CDR3aa: CASSYQRGLYNEQFF

v_gene: TRBV2
d_gene: TRBD2
j_gene: TRBJ2-1
abundance: -
CDR3nt: TGTGCCATCAGACGGGGACTAGCGGGAGGGCCAAACTACAATGAGCAGTTCTTC
CDR3aa: CAIRRGLAGGPNYNEQFF